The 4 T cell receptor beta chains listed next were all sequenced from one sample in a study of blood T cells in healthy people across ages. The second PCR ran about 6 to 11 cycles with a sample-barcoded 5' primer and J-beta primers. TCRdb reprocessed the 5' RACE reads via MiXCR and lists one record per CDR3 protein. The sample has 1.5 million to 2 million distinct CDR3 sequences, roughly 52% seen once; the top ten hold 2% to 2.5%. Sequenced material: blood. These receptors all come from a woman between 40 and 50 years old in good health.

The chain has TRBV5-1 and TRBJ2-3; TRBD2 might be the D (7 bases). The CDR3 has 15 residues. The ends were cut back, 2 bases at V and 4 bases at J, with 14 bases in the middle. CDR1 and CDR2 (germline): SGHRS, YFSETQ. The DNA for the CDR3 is TGCGCCAGCAGCTTCGGGGGGCCCCCACCAGATACGCAGTATTTT. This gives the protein CASSFGGPPPDTQYF.

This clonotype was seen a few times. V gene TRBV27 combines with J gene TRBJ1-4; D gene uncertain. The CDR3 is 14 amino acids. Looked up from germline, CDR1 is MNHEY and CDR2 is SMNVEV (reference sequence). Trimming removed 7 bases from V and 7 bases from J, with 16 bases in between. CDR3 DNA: TGTGCCAGCAATTCCGGACTAGCCGGTGAAAAACTGTTTTTT. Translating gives CASNSGLAGEKLFF.

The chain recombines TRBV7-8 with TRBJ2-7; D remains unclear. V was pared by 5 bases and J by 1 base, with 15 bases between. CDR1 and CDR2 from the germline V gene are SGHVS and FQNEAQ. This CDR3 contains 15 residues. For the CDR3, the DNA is TGTGCCAGCAGCCCTGGTTGGGTGGTATCCTACGAGCAGTACTTC. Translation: CASSPGWVVSYEQYF.

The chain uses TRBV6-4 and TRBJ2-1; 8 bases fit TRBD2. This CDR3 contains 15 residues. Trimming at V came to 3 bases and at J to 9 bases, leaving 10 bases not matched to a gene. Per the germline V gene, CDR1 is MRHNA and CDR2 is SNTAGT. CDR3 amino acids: CASSESAGAGGEQFF. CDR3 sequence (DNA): TGTGCCAGCAGTGAATCAGCGGGGGCGGGGGGTGAGCAGTTCTTC.